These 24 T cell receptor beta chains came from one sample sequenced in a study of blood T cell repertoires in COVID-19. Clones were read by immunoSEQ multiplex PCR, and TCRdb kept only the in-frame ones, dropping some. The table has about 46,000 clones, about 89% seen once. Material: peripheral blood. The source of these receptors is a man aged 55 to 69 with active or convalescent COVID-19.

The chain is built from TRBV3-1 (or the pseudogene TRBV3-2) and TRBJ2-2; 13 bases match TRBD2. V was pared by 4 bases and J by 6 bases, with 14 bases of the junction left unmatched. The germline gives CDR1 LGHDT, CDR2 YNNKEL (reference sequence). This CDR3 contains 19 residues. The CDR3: CASSPGGAGLAGAAGELFF. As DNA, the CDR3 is TGTGCCAGCAGCCCAGGGGGCGCCGGACTAGCGGGGGCGGCCGGGGAGCTGTTTTTT.

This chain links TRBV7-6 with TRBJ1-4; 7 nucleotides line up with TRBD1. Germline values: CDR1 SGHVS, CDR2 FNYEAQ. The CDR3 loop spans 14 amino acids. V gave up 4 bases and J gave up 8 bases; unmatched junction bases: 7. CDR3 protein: CASSSRGFEEKLFF. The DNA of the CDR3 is TGTGCCAGCAGCTCCAGGGGGTTTGAGGAAAAACTGTTTTTT.

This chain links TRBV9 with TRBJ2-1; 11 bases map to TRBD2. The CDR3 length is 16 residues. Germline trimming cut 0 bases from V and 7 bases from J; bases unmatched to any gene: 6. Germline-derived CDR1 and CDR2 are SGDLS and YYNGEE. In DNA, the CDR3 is TGTGCCAGCAGCGTAGACTTAGCGGGGGGGAGAAATGAGCAGTTCTTC. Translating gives CASSVDLAGGRNEQFF.

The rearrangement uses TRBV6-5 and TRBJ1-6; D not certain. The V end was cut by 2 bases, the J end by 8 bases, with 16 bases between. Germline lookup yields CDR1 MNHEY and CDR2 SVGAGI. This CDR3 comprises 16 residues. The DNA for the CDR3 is TGTGCCAGCAGTTACCGAGGGCCAGGAGTTCATTCACCCCTCCACTTT. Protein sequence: CASSYRGPGVHSPLHF.

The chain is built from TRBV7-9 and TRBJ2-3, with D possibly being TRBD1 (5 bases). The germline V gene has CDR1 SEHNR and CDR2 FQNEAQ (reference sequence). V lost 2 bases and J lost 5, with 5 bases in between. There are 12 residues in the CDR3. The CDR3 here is CASSLQGDTQYF. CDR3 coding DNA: TGTGCCAGCAGCTTACAGGGAGATACGCAGTATTTT.

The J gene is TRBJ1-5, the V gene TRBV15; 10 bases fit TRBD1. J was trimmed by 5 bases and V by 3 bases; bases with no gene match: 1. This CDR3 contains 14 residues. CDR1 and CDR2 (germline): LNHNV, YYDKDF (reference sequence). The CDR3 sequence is CATSRDRGDQPQHF. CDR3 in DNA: TGTGCCACCAGCAGGGACAGGGGGGATCAGCCCCAGCATTTT.

The CDR3: CASSWRQGTTDTQYF. DNA of the CDR3: TGTGCCAGTAGTTGGAGACAGGGGACCACAGATACGCAGTATTTT. The rearrangement links TRBV19 to TRBJ2-3; 8 bases match TRBD1. The CDR3 has 15 residues. Germline values: CDR1 LNHDA, CDR2 SQIVND (reference sequence). J gave up 2 bases and V 5 bases, and 6 bases lay outside the gene matches.

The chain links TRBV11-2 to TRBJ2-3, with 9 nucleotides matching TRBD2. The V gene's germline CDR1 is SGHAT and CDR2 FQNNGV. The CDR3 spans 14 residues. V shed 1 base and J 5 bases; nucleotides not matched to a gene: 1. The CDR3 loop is CASSLGSGGDTQYF. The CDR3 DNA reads TGTGCCAGCAGCTTAGGTAGCGGGGGAGATACGCAGTATTTT.

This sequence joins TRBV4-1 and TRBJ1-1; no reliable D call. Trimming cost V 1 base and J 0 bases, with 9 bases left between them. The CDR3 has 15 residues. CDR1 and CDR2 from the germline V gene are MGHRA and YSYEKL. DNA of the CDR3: TGCGCCAGCAGCCAAGTTCTCCTCTTGAACACTGAAGCTTTCTTT. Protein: CASSQVLLLNTEAFF.

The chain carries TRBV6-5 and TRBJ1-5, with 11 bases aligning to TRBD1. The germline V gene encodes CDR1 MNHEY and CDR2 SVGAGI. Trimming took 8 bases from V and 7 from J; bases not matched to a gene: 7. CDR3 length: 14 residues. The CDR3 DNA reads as TGTGCCAGCGCTGGGACAGGGGGGGTCCAGCCCCAGCATTTT. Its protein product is CASAGTGGVQPQHF.

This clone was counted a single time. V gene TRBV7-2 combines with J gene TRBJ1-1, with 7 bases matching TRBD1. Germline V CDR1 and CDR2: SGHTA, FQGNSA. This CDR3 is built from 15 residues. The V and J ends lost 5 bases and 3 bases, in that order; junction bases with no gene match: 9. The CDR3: CASSKNRGTDTEAFF. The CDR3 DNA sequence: TGTGCCAGCAGCAAAAACAGGGGTACCGACACTGAAGCTTTCTTT.

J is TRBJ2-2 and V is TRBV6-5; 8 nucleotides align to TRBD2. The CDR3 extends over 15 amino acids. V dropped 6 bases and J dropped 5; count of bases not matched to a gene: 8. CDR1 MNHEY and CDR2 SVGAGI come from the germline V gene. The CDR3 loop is CASRTGLVWTGELFF. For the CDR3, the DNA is TGTGCCAGCAGGACGGGACTAGTGTGGACCGGGGAGCTGTTTTTT.

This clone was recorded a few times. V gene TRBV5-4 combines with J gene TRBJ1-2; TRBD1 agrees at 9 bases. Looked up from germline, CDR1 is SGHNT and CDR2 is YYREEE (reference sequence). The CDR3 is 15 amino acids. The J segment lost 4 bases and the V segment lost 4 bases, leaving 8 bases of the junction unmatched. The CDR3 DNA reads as TGTGCCAGCAGCACCGGGGACAGGGTCTTCTATGGCTACACCTTC. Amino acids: CASSTGDRVFYGYTF.

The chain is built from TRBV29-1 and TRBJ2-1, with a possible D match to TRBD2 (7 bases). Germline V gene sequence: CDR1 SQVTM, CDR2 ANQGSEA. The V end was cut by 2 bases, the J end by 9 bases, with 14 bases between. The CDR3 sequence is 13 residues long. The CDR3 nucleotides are TGCAGCGTTGAACGGGGGGCGCAAGGTGAGCAGTTCTTC. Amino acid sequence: CSVERGAQGEQFF.

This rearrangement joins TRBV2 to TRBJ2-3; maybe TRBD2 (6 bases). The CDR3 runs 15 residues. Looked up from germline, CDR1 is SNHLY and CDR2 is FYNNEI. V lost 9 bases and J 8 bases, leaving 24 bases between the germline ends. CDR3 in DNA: TGTGCCAGTAATCCGACTTGGGGGGTTAGCGGTACGCAGTATTTT. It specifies CASNPTWGVSGTQYF. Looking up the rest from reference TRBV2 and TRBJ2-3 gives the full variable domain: EPEVTQTPSHQVTQMGQEVILRCVPISNHLYFYWYRQILGQKVEFLVSFYNNEISEKSEIFDDQFSVERPDGSNFTLKIRSTKLEDSAMYFCASNPTWGVSGTQYFGPGTRLTVL.

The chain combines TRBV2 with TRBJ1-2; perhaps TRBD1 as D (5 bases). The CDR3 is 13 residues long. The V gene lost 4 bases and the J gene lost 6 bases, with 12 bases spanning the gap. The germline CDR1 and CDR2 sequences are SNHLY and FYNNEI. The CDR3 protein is CASSVAGPDGYTF. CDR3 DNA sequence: TGTGCCAGCAGTGTCGCGGGGCCTGATGGCTACACCTTC.

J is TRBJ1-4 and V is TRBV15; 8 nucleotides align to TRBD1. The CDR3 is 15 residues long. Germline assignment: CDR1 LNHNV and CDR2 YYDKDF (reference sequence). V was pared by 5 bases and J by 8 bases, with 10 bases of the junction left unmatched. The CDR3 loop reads CATSGGTGMDEKLFF. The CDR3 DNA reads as TGTGCCACCAGCGGTGGGACAGGAATGGACGAAAAACTGTTTTTT.

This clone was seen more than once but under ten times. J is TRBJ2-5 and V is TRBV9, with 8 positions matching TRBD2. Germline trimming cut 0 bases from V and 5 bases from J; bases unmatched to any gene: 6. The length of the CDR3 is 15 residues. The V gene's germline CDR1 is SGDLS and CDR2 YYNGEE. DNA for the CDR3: TGTGCCAGCAGCGTAGGCCGCGGGGGGAGGGAGACCCAGTACTTC. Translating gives CASSVGRGGRETQYF.

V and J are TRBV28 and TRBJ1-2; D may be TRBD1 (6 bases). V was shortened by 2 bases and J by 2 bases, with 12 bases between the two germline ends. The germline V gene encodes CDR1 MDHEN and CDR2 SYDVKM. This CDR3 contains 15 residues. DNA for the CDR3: TGTGCCAGCAGTTTACGGTCGAGGGGGAACTATGGCTACACCTTC. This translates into CASSLRSRGNYGYTF.

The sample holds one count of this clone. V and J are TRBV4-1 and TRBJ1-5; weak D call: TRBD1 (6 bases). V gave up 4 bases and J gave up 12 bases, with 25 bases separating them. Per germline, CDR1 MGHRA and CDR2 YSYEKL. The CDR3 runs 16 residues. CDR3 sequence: CASSPSDTRGPLVQHF. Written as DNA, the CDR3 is TGCGCCAGCAGCCCGTCAGACACCAGGGGCCCCCTAGTCCAGCATTTT.

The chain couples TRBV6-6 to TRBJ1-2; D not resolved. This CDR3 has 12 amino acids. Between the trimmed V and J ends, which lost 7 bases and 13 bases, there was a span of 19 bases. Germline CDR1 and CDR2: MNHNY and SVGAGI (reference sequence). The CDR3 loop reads CASNPPGSIVTF. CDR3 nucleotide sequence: TGTGCCAGCAACCCCCCAGGCAGCATAGTCACCTTC.

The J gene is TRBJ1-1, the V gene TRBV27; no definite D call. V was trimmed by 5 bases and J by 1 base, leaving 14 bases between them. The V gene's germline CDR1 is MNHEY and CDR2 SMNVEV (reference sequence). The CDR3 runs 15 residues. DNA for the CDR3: TGTGCCAGCAGTAGGCCCGCGACACCGAACACTGAAGCTTTCTTT. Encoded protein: CASSRPATPNTEAFF.

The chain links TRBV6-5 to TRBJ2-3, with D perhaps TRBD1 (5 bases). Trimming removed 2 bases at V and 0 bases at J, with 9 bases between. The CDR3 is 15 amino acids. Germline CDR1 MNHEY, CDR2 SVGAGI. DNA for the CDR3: TGTGCCAGCAGTTACCAGGGTGCTAGCACAGATACGCAGTATTTT. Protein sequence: CASSYQGASTDTQYF.

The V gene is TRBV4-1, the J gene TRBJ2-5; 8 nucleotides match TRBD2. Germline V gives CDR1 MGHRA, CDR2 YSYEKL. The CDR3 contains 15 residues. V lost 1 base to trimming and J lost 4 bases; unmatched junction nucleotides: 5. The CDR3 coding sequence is TGCGCCAGCAGCCAAGGACTAGCGATTGGAGAGACCCAGTACTTC. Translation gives CASSQGLAIGETQYF.